The rows below give T cell receptor beta chains drawn from one sample of a study of blood T cells in healthy people across ages. TCRdb reprocessed the 5' RACE reads via MiXCR and lists one record per CDR3 protein. This table has 650,000 to 1,000,000 distinct CDR3 sequences, around half appearing once. Sequencing input: blood. The receptors here all came from a man older than 75 in good health. Both conserved end residues are part of each CDR3. A D gene is named only where the DNA matches it firmly. Not all rows give a size; the values are once, few, many and, for expanded clones, a class.

clone_size	v_call	d_call	j_call	cdr3_nt	cdr3_aa
many	TRBV10-3	NA	TRBJ1-2	TGTGCCATCAATCCGGGGGCGACCACTTATGGCTACACCTTC	CAINPGATTYGYTF
NA	TRBV7-2	TRBD2	TRBJ2-7	TGTGCCAGCAGCTTGGGACCCTCCGGGACTACGTACGAGCAGTACTTC	CASSLGPSGTTYEQYF
NA	TRBV18	NA	TRBJ2-3	TGTGCCAGCTCATCGAAACAGGAGGATACGCAGTATTTT	CASSSKQEDTQYF
many	TRBV28	NA	TRBJ2-1	TGTGCCAGCAGTCCACATAATGAGCAGTTCTTC	CASSPHNEQFF
NA	TRBV20-1	NA	TRBJ2-7	TGCAGTGCTAGTGGCGTCGCGGTCGAGCAGTACTTC	CSASGVAVEQYF
few	TRBV9	NA	TRBJ2-5	TGTGCCAGCAGCGTAGGTGGAGCTAGCAGCCAAGAGACCCAGTACTTC	CASSVGGASSQETQYF
few	TRBV4-3	NA	TRBJ1-1	TGCGCCAGCAGCCAACCAGGGGATTCCACTGAAGCTTTCTTT	CASSQPGDSTEAFF
NA	TRBV13	NA	TRBJ1-4	TGTGCCAGCAGCTTAGGAAATGACGAAAAACTGTTTTTT	CASSLGNDEKLFF
NA	TRBV20-1	TRBD2	TRBJ2-3	TGCAGTGCTAGACACAGCCGAGACCCTAGCGGGACTAGCACAGATACGCAGTATTTT	CSARHSRDPSGTSTDTQYF
NA	TRBV20-1	TRBD1	TRBJ1-5	TGCAGTGCTAGAGATGTAGACAGGGGCGGTCAGCCCCAGCATTTT	CSARDVDRGGQPQHF
few	TRBV11-2	NA	TRBJ2-7	TGTGCCAGCAGCTTAATTGGGGGTAGCGAAGCCTACGAGCAGTACTTC	CASSLIGGSEAYEQYF
NA	TRBV27	TRBD1	TRBJ1-2	TGTGCCAGCAGTTTTGGGACAGGCGATGGCTACACCTTC	CASSFGTGDGYTF
NA	TRBV5-1	NA	TRBJ2-4	TGCGCCAGCAGCCCTACAGCGACTTGGCTAGTGGGAGCGAGGGAGCAGTACTTC	CASSPTATWLVGAREQYF
NA	TRBV6-2/TRBV6-3	TRBD2	TRBJ2-5	TGTGCCACGCGAGGAGCGGGAGAGAAAGAGACCCAGTACTTC	CATRGAGEKETQYF
NA	TRBV2	NA	TRBJ2-1	TGTGCCAGCAGTGATGAGCGTACCTACAATGAGCAGTTCTTC	CASSDERTYNEQFF
few	TRBV29-1	TRBD1	TRBJ2-7	TGCAGCGTGACGGGACAGTACTACGAGCAGTACTTC	CSVTGQYYEQYF
NA	TRBV12-3/TRBV12-4	NA	TRBJ1-1	TGTGCCAGCAGTTTATCAGTTGAAAGTGAAGCTTTCTTT	CASSLSVESEAFF
few	TRBV25-1	TRBD2	TRBJ2-5	TGTGCCAGCAGTCCGAGACTAGCGGGAGTAGAGACCCAGTACTTC	CASSPRLAGVETQYF
NA	TRBV5-1	TRBD1	TRBJ2-3	TGCGCCAGCAGCTTGGACGGGACAGATGCTTATACGCAGTATTTT	CASSLDGTDAYTQYF
NA	TRBV2	NA	TRBJ2-5	TGTGCCATCCCCCCCGACAAACAAGAGACCCAGTACTTC	CAIPPDKQETQYF
few	TRBV20-1	TRBD1	TRBJ2-7	TGCAGTGCTAGAGAAGGGACAGGGGTTTCGGAGCAGTACTTC	CSAREGTGVSEQYF
few	TRBV7-9	TRBD1	TRBJ1-1	TGTGCCAGCAGCTCCGGGACAGGGTCATACACTGAAGCTTTCTTT	CASSSGTGSYTEAFF
few	TRBV28	TRBD2	TRBJ2-1	TGTGCCAGCAGTTTAAACTTGGGAGTCGTGGACCCGGGGGGCAATGAGCAGTTCTTC	CASSLNLGVVDPGGNEQFF
NA	TRBV10-3	NA	TRBJ2-3	TGTACCATCGGGGATACGCAGTATTTT	CTIGDTQYF
NA	TRBV7-8	TRBD2	TRBJ2-5	TGTGCCAGCAGCCACGGGACTAGCGGGAGTGGGGAGCTGCAAGAGACCCAGTACTTC	CASSHGTSGSGELQETQYF
few	TRBV12-3/TRBV12-4	NA	TRBJ2-3	TGTGCCAGCAGTTTCGGCCCAGATACGCAGTATTTT	CASSFGPDTQYF
NA	TRBV7-8	NA	TRBJ2-3	TGTGCCAGCAGGTCCGGTAGCACAGATACGCAGTATTTT	CASRSGSTDTQYF
NA	TRBV27	NA	TRBJ1-1	TGTGCCAGCAGTCTCAAAGGGGGGCTGGTATCTGAAGCTTTCTTT	CASSLKGGLVSEAFF
NA	TRBV4-3	TRBD1	TRBJ2-2	TGCGCCAGCAGCCAAAAGCCGGGACAGGGGGCTTATGGCGGGGAGCTGTTTTTT	CASSQKPGQGAYGGELFF
NA	TRBV9	TRBD2	TRBJ2-1	TGTGCCAGCAGCGGAGAGGGTCTAGCGGGAGGGCAGTTCTTC	CASSGEGLAGGQFF
NA	TRBV20-1	TRBD1	TRBJ1-4	TGCAGTGCTAGAGAAGACAGGGGGCCCGAAAAACTGTTTTTT	CSAREDRGPEKLFF
few	TRBV5-1	TRBD2	TRBJ2-7	TGCGCCAGCAGCTCAGACGGGGGACCGGGACTAGCGGGGAGCTCCTACAATGAGCAGTACTTC	CASSSDGGPGLAGSSYNEQYF
NA	TRBV29-1	NA	TRBJ1-2	TGCAGCGTTGGGACGACACTGGGAAGCTATGGCTACACCTTC	CSVGTTLGSYGYTF
few	TRBV7-3	NA	TRBJ2-1	TGTGCCAGCAGCCCGGAGACCGCCCCTCCTTGGTTCTTC	CASSPETAPPWFF
NA	TRBV6-2/TRBV6-3	TRBD2	TRBJ2-1	TGTGCCAGCAGTTACCGGGACTATCTAAATGAGCAGTTCTTC	CASSYRDYLNEQFF
NA	TRBV29-1	NA	TRBJ2-3	TGCAGCGTAGGGCGTCAGTCCACAGATACGCAGTATTTT	CSVGRQSTDTQYF
NA	TRBV7-8	NA	TRBJ1-1	TGTGCCAGCTTCCTTCACGGGGGCCAGAACACTGAAGCTTTCTTT	CASFLHGGQNTEAFF
many	TRBV7-2	NA	TRBJ2-1	TGTGCCAGCAGCTTAGGGGCCATCTACAATGAGCAGTTCTTC	CASSLGAIYNEQFF
many	TRBV7-9	NA	TRBJ2-5	TGTGCCAGCAGCGAGAGGGAGACCCAGTACTTC	CASSERETQYF
once	TRBV9	TRBD2	TRBJ2-1	TGTGCCAGCACGGGTACTGGGCGGGAGAACTACAATGAGCAGTTCTTC	CASTGTGRENYNEQFF
few	TRBV29-1	NA	TRBJ1-2	TGCAGCGTTTCCCAGGGTGGGGCGGGCTACACCTTC	CSVSQGGAGYTF
few	TRBV11-2	TRBD2	TRBJ2-1	TGTGCCAGCAGCCTCGGTAGAGCGGGAGAGCAGTTCTTC	CASSLGRAGEQFF
few	TRBV6-2/TRBV6-3	NA	TRBJ1-5	TGTGCCAGCAGTTACTTCCAGGGGAGCAATCAGCCCCAGCATTTT	CASSYFQGSNQPQHF
NA	TRBV5-6	TRBD2	TRBJ2-2	TGTGCCAGCAGCAAAATTAGCGGGAGGGCCGTCGGGGAGCTGTTTTTT	CASSKISGRAVGELFF
few	TRBV10-3	NA	TRBJ2-7	TGTGCCATCAGTGCCTCGGCGAGCTCCTACGAGCAGTACTTC	CAISASASSYEQYF
NA	TRBV24-1	TRBD2	TRBJ2-7	TGTGCCACCAGTGATGTCCTAGCGGGAAGCTCCTACAATGAGCAGTACTTC	CATSDVLAGSSYNEQYF
NA	TRBV5-1	NA	TRBJ1-4	TGCGCCAGCAGACCTGGGTCTTTCAATTCTAATGAAAAACTGTTTTTT	CASRPGSFNSNEKLFF
few	TRBV12-3/TRBV12-4	TRBD1	TRBJ1-6	TGTGCCAGCAGTAGACAGGGGGTCTATAATTCACCCCTCCACTTT	CASSRQGVYNSPLHF
NA	TRBV29-1	NA	TRBJ1-4	TGCAGCGTTGAAGAGGGCGGGGGCGATGAAAAACTGTTTTTT	CSVEEGGGDEKLFF
few	TRBV6-6	NA	TRBJ2-7	TGTGCCAGCAGTTTCCCCCGTGACAGGTACTTCTACGAGCAGTACTTC	CASSFPRDRYFYEQYF
many	TRBV10-3	NA	TRBJ2-5	TGTGCCATCAGTGAGAGGGGTTCAACCCAGTACTTC	CAISERGSTQYF
NA	TRBV9	TRBD2	TRBJ2-2	TGTGCCAGCAGCGCATTTAGCGGGAGGGGGAACACCGGGGAGCTGTTTTTT	CASSAFSGRGNTGELFF
NA	TRBV19	NA	TRBJ2-2	TGTGCCAGTAGTATAACCCAGACCGGGGAGCTGTTTTTT	CASSITQTGELFF
once	TRBV14	NA	TRBJ2-1	TGTGCCAGCAGCCAAGAACGAGCAAGCGGGCAGTTCTTC	CASSQERASGQFF
NA	TRBV5-1	NA	TRBJ1-2	TGCGCCAGCGGGACCTATAACTATGGCTACACCTTC	CASGTYNYGYTF
NA	TRBV7-3	TRBD2	TRBJ2-1	TGTGCCAGCAGCTTAAGTTCTAGCGGGGGGGAGAATGAGCAGTTCTTC	CASSLSSSGGENEQFF